The following is a T cell receptor beta chain sequence with its context. Its antigen is not known. Disease duration under 2 months; hyperthyroidism patients were aged 18 to 65. Authors of the study amplified TCR beta CDR3 regions from RNA transcripts. RT-PCR in the first round (using the HTBI primer set) targeted the TCR CDR3. In TCRdb, the multiplex PCR reads were re-called with MiXCR into one record per CDR3 protein. The table records 500,000 to 600,000 distinct CDR3 sequences, approximately 44% of them present only once. The CDR3 is 15 residues long. V gave up 0 bases and J gave up 11 bases, with 17 bases separating them. Per the germline V gene, CDR1 is LNHNV and CDR2 is YYDKDF (reference sequence). The source of the sample is a study of T cells in Graves' hyperthyroidism and ophthalmopathy. Notes on the study in general: Expanded thyroid clonotypes (above 0.001) were mostly also found in blood. From stable hyperthyroidism, ophthalmopathy was separated by a 13 V-J model. The model predicted ophthalmopathy a median around six months before onset.

The sequence came from a woman younger than 30 with Graves' hyperthyroidism. Sequencing was done on a sample of peripheral blood or thyroid tissue (not recorded which). The chain joins TRBV15 to TRBJ1-5; TRBD1 might be the D (5 bases). CDR3 in DNA: TGTGCCACCAGCAGAGACCGCGCCCGAGGGGAGACCCAGCATTTT. Its protein product is CATSRDRARGETQHF.